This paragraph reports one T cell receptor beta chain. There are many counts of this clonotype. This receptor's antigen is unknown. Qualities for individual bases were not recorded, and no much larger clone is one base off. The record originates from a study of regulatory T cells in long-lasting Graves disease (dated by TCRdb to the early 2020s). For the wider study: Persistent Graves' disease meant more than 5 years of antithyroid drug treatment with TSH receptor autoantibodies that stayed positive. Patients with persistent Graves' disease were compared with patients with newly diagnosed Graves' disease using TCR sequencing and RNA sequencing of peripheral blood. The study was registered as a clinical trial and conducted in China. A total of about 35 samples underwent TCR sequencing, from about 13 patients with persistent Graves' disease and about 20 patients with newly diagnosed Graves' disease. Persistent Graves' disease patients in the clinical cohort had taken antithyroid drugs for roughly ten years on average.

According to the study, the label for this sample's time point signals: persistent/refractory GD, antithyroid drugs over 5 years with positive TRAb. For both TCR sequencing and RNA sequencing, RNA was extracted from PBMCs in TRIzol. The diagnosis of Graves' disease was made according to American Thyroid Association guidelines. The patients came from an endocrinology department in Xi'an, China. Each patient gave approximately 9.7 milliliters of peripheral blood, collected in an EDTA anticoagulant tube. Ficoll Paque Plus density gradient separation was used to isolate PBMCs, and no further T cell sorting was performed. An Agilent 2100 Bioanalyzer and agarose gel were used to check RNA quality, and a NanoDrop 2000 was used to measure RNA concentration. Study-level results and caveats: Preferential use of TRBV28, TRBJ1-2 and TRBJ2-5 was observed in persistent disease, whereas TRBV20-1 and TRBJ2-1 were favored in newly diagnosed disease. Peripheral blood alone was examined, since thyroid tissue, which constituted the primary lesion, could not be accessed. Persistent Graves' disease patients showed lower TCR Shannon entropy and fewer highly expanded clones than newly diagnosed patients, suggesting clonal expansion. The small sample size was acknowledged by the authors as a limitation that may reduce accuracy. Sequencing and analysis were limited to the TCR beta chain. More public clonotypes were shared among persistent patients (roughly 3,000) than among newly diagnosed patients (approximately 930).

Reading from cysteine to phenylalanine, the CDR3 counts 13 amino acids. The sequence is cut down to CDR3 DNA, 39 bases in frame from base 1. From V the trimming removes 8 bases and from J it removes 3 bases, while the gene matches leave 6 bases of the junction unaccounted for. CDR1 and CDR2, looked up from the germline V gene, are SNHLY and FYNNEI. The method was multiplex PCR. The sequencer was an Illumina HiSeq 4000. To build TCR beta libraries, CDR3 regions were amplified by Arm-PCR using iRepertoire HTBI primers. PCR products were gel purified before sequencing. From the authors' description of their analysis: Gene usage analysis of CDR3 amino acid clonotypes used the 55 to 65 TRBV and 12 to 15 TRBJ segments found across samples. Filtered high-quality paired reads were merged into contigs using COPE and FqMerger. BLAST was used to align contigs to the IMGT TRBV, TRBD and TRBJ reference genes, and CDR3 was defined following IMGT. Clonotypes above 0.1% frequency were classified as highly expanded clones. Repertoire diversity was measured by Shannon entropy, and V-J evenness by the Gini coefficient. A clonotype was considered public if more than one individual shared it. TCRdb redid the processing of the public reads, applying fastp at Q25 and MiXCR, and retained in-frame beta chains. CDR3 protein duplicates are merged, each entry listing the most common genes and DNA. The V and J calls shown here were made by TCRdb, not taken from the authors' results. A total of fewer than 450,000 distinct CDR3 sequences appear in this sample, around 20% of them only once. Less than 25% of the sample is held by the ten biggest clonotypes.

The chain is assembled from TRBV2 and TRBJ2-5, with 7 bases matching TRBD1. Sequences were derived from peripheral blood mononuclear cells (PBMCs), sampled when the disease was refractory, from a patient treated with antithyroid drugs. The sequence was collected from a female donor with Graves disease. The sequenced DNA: TGTGCCAGCGAGGGGACAGAGGAAGAGACCCAGTACTTC. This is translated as CASEGTEEETQYF.